This T cell receptor beta chain was captured in a study of blood T cells in healthy people across ages. The CDR3 is 18 amino acids. V lost 5 bases and J lost 0; bases outside the gene matches: 13. Looked up from germline, CDR1 is MNHEY and CDR2 is SMNVEV (reference sequence). Next came a second PCR, run for about 6 to 11 cycles, which used a sample-barcoded 5' primer along with a J-beta primer mix. TCRdb independently ran MiXCR on the 5' RACE reads; one entry per CDR3 protein. The profile shows about 1.6 million distinct CDR3 sequences, roughly 32% of them singletons. This chain uses TRBV27 with TRBJ1-1, with 9 bases fitting TRBD1. Source material: blood. The TCR comes from a woman aged 25 to 39 in good health. CDR3 sequence: CASSRYRGLLNVNTEAFF. In DNA, the CDR3 is TGTGCCAGCAGTAGATACAGGGGGCTCTTAAACGTGAACACTGAAGCTTTCTTT.